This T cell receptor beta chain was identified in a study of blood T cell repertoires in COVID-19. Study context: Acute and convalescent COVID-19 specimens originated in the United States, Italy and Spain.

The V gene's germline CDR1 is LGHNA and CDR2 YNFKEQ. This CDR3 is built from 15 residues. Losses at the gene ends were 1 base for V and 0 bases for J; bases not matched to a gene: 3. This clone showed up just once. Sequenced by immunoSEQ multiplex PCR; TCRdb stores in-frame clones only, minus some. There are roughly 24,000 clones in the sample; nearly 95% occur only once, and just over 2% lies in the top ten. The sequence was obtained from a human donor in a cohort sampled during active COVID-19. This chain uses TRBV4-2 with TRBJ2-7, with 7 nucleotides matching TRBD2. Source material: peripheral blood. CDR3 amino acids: CASSQGGGPSYEQYF. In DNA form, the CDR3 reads TGTGCCAGCAGCCAAGGCGGGGGACCCTCCTACGAGCAGTACTTC.